The 17 T cell receptor beta chains below were found in one sample sequenced in a study of blood T cell repertoires in COVID-19. Produced via immunoSEQ multiplex PCR; TCRdb's table is partial and in-frame only. The sample records around 59,000 clones, less than 80% being singletons. Specimen: peripheral blood. Receptor source: a human donor in a cohort sampled during active COVID-19.

This rearrangement joins TRBV7-8 to TRBJ1-1; D unclear. V gave up 5 bases and J gave up 7 bases, with 8 bases separating them. Germline-derived CDR1 and CDR2 are SGHVS and FQNEAQ. The CDR3 spans 11 residues. CDR3 in DNA: TGTGCCAGCAGCATGCCGGGTGAAGCTTTCTTT. Its translation: CASSMPGEAFF.

This clone was picked up one time. The chain carries TRBV19 and TRBJ2-3; 7 nucleotides line up with TRBD2. This CDR3 has 11 amino acids. CDR1 and CDR2 from the germline V gene are LNHDA and SQIVND (reference sequence). After removal of 5 bases from V and 9 bases from J, the junction contained 2 bases not matched to a gene. The CDR3, as DNA: TGTGCCAGTAGTTGGGGGGGGACGCAGTATTTT. It yields the protein CASSWGGTQYF.

The chain employs TRBV7-8 and TRBJ1-4, with 12 bases aligning to TRBD1. This CDR3 has 16 residues. The junction had 8 bases not matched to a gene; V was cut back by 5 bases and J by 7 bases. The germline V gene has CDR1 SGHVS and CDR2 FQNEAQ. The CDR3, as DNA: TGTGCCAGCAGCCCGGGACAGGGGGCATGGAGTGAAAAACTGTTTTTT. It codes for CASSPGQGAWSEKLFF.

The chain links TRBV6-5 to TRBJ2-3; TRBD2 matches 9 bases. Germline assignment: CDR1 MNHEY and CDR2 SVGAGI. CDR3 size: 15 residues. V shed 6 bases, J shed 9 bases, and the junction held 13 bases outside the gene matches. CDR3 nucleotide sequence: TGTGCCAGCAGGCAGTTGGCGGGAGGGCCCGGGACGCAGTATTTT. Its protein product is CASRQLAGGPGTQYF.

The CDR3 is CASSLAVTRGAEAFF. The CDR3 DNA reads as TGTGCCAGCAGCTTGGCCGTGACCAGGGGAGCAGAAGCTTTCTTT. This chain connects TRBV5-6 to TRBJ1-1; D is possibly TRBD1 (6 bases). V was shortened by 0 bases and J by 8 bases, with 17 bases between the two germline ends. The CDR3 contains 15 residues. Per germline, CDR1 SGHDT and CDR2 YYEEEE.

V usage is TRBV11-1 and J usage is TRBJ2-7; TRBD1 matches 9 bases. The V and J ends lost 5 bases and 2 bases, in that order; junction bases with no gene match: 4. CDR1 and CDR2 (germline): SGHAT, FQDESV (reference sequence). CDR3 size: 14 residues. The CDR3 loop is CASSRGQGTYEQYF. CDR3 in DNA: TGTGCCAGCAGCCGGGGACAGGGTACCTACGAGCAGTACTTC.

The V call is TRBV7-3, the J call TRBJ2-2; a weak D match, TRBD1 (6 bases). Trimming left V 4 bases short and J 5 bases short, with 11 bases between. CDR3 length equals 14 residues. The germline gives CDR1 SGHTA, CDR2 FQGTGA. CDR3: CASSSQGWTGELFF. As DNA, the CDR3 is TGTGCCAGCAGCTCACAGGGCTGGACCGGGGAGCTGTTTTTT.

V and J are TRBV9 and TRBJ2-1; the match to TRBD2 covers 8 bases. V dropped 6 bases and J dropped 7; count of bases not matched to a gene: 15. CDR3 length: 16 residues. Germline CDR1 is SGDLS and CDR2 is YYNGEE. CDR3 protein: CASTPDGIAGSNEQFF. The CDR3 DNA is TGTGCCAGCACCCCTGATGGAATAGCGGGATCGAATGAGCAGTTCTTC.

V gene TRBV5-1 combines with J gene TRBJ1-1, with 9 positions matching TRBD1. J lost 1 base, V lost 6 bases, and 7 bases had no gene match. There are 15 residues in the CDR3. The germline gives CDR1 SGHRS, CDR2 YFSETQ. The CDR3 bases are TGCGCCAGCAAGGGACAGGGAGAGACGAACACTGAAGCTTTCTTT. Encoded protein: CASKGQGETNTEAFF. Supplemented by reference TRBV5-1 and TRBJ1-1, the full variable domain reads KAGVTQTPRYLIKTRGQQVTLSCSPISGHRSVSWYQQTPGQGLQFLFEYFSETQRNKGNFPGRFSGRQFSNSRSEMNVSTLELGDSALYLCASKGQGETNTEAFFGQGTRLTVV.

CDR3 DNA sequence: TGTGCCAGCAGTTACAACCTCGGGTATGGCTACACCTTC. Translated: CASSYNLGYGYTF. The chain couples TRBV6-6 to TRBJ1-2; D is unclear. V was cut by 2 bases and J by 5 bases, with 9 bases left in between. The CDR3 sequence is 13 residues long. CDR1 is MNHNY, CDR2 SVGAGI, per germline (reference sequence).

Concerning this clone: Other nucleotide sequences in the sample specify the same CDR3. The V call is TRBV19, the J call TRBJ2-5, with a possible D match to TRBD2 (6 bases). The CDR3 sequence is 12 residues long. CDR1 is LNHDA and CDR2 is SQIVND in the germline V gene (reference sequence). Deletions cut 6 bases from V and 5 bases from J, with 10 bases between. The CDR3 DNA reads TGTGCCAGTAGGCAAAGCGGGGAGACCCAGTACTTC. It specifies CASRQSGETQYF. Using reference TRBV19 and TRBJ2-5 for the parts outside the CDR3, the full variable domain is DGGITQSPKYLFRKEGQNVTLSCEQNLNHDAMYWYRQDPGQGLRLIYYSQIVNDFQKGDIAEGYSVSREKKESFPLTVTSAQKNPTAFYLCASRQSGETQYFGPGTRLLVL.

V gene TRBV4-3 combines with J gene TRBJ1-4; 10 nucleotides agree with TRBD1. The CDR3 has 14 amino acids. J lost 7 bases, V lost 3 bases, and 2 bases had no gene match. Germline lookup yields CDR1 LGHNA and CDR2 YSLEER. This chain's CDR3 is CASSQDRGSEKLFF. CDR3 coding DNA: TGCGCCAGCAGCCAGGACAGGGGGAGTGAAAAACTGTTTTTT.

This clone came up a few times. This chain connects TRBV29-1 to TRBJ1-2, with D hard to call. This CDR3 comprises 16 residues. Germline V CDR1 and CDR2: SQVTM, ANQGSEA. V lost 3 bases to trimming and J lost 2 bases, with 19 bases between them. The CDR3 protein is CSVDPEAGSPNYGYTF. The CDR3 DNA reads TGCAGCGTTGATCCAGAAGCGGGGTCCCCCAACTATGGCTACACCTTC.

J is TRBJ1-6 and V is TRBV27; 11 positions match TRBD1. Germline CDR1 MNHEY, CDR2 SMNVEV (reference sequence). The CDR3 consists of 15 residues. J lost 8 bases, V lost 5 bases, and 5 bases had no gene match. CDR3 DNA sequence: TGTGCCAGCAGTGTACCGGGACAGGGGGATTCACCCCTCCACTTT. Protein product: CASSVPGQGDSPLHF.

A single count supports this clone. The chain is built from TRBV28 and TRBJ1-2; 7 bases fit TRBD1. With 5 bases clipped from V and 5 bases from J, the junction kept 11 bases outside the gene matches. Germline assignment: CDR1 MDHEN and CDR2 SYDVKM. The CDR3 totals 15 residues. CDR3 nucleotides: TGTGCCAGCAGTCTTCGGACAGGAAACCATTATGGCTACACCTTC. Translating it yields CASSLRTGNHYGYTF.

J is TRBJ1-2 and V is TRBV6-2 or TRBV6-3, with TRBD1 matching over 12 bases. J lost 4 bases, V lost 5 bases, and 11 bases had no gene match. The CDR3 loop spans 17 amino acids. Looked up from germline, CDR1 is MNHEY and CDR2 is SVGEGT. This chain's CDR3 is CASSSAGTGGIFYGYTF. CDR3 sequence (DNA): TGTGCCAGCAGTAGCGCCGGGACAGGGGGCATCTTCTATGGCTACACCTTC.

V gene TRBV23-1 combines with J gene TRBJ2-1; weak D call: TRBD1 (6 bases). TRBV23-1 has ORF status, its function being uncertain. The CDR3 contains 19 residues. The V gene lost 0 bases and the J gene lost 1 base, with 19 bases spanning the gap. The CDR3 bases are TGCGCCAGCAGTCAATCCGAGAAGACCGGAACAGGGTCCTACAATGAGCAGTTCTTC. Encoded protein: CASSQSEKTGTGSYNEQFF.